This entry describes one T cell receptor (beta chain). Original processing methods: Estimates of nucleated cell counts were drawn from the amplification of reference gene primers. Here immunoSEQ multiplex PCR was the method, and the copy in TCRdb shows in-frame clones only, minus some. V, J and clone size are those of that table, while D and trimming were read from the DNA. The table shows some 260,000 clones, with roughly 80% occurring only once. The data are from a study of blood T cell repertoires in COVID-19. Study-wide background: T cells, B-cell-depleted T cells, or PBMCs provided the cDNA or gDNA that served as material.

Per germline, CDR1 SGDLS and CDR2 YYNGEE. V was trimmed by 4 bases and J by 10 bases, leaving 20 bases between them. The CDR3 is made up of 14 amino acids. The specimen was peripheral blood. The clonotype was recovered from a man older than 75 with acute or convalescent COVID-19. The rearrangement links TRBV9 to TRBJ1-2; tentative D call: TRBD1 (5 bases). The CDR3, as DNA: TGTGCCAGCAGCCCGGGGGAAAGATCGCACTACTACACCTTC. Protein product: CASSPGERSHYYTF.